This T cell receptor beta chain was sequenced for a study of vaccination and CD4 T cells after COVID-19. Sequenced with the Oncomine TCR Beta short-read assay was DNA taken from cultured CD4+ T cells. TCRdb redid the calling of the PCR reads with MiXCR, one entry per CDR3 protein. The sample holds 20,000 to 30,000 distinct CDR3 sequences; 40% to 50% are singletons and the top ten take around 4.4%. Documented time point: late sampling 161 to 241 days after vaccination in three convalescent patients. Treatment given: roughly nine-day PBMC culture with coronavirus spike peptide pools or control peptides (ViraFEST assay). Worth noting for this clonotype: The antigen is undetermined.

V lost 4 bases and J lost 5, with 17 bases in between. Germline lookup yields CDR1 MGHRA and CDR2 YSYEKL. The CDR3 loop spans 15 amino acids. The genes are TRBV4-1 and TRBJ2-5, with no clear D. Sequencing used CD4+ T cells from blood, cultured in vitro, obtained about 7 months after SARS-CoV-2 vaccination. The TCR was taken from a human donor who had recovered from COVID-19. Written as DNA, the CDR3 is TGCGCCAGCAGCCTTGCCTCTTGGGGTGGGGAGACCCAGTACTTC. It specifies CASSLASWGGETQYF.